A selection of T cell receptor beta chains follows, all from one sample in a study of T cells in Graves' hyperthyroidism and ophthalmopathy. TCRdb re-analysed the multiplex PCR reads in MiXCR, keeping a single row per CDR3 protein. The sample yields fewer than 200,000 distinct CDR3 sequences, just under 9.5% seen once. Sequencing used blood. The receptors come from a woman between 18 and 30 years old with Graves' hyperthyroidism that later progressed to Graves' ophthalmopathy. Both conserved end residues are part of each CDR3. The D gene is left open where the match is weak. Clone size, where shown, is once, few, many, or a class for clones that have expanded.

D gene | J gene | V gene | clone size | CDR3 DNA | CDR3 protein
TRBD2 | TRBJ2-7 | TRBV4-2 | - | TGTGCCAGCAGCCACAGTCAGGGACTAGACGAGCAGTACTTC | CASSHSQGLDEQYF
- | TRBJ1-5 | TRBV7-2 | many | TGTGCCAGCAGCTTGGAGAAGGGGACCCAGCATTTT | CASSLEKGTQHF
- | TRBJ2-1 | TRBV7-2 | many | TGTGCCAGCAGCTCAGGACTATCTTACAATGAGCAGTTCTTC | CASSSGLSYNEQFF
- | TRBJ1-5 | TRBV30 | many | TGTGCCTGGAGTAACAGGCCAGGGAGGAGTCAGCCCCAGCATTTT | CAWSNRPGRSQPQHF
- | TRBJ1-4 | TRBV20-1 | many | TGCAGTGCTAGGGTCGGGACCGAGAATGAAAAACTGTTTTTT | CSARVGTENEKLFF
TRBD1 | TRBJ2-5 | TRBV19 | few | TGTGCCAGTAGCACCGCGACAGGGGGGCCAGAGACCCAGTACTTC | CASSTATGGPETQYF
TRBD2 | TRBJ2-7 | TRBV7-2 | many | TGTGCCAGCAGTCCTGGGGGAGCTAGCGGGAGAATCTCGTGGGAGCAGTACTTC | CASSPGGASGRISWEQYF
TRBD2 | TRBJ2-3 | TRBV20-1 | many | TGCAGTGCTAGGCGGACTAGTCCGCGGGATACGCAGTATTTT | CSARRTSPRDTQYF
- | TRBJ2-1 | TRBV28 | many | TGTGCCAGCAGTTTGGCAGGCAATGAGCAGTTCTTC | CASSLAGNEQFF
- | TRBJ1-2 | TRBV7-9 | many | TGTGCCAGCAGCTCCAAGGGTGGCTACACCTTC | CASSSKGGYTF
- | TRBJ1-2 | TRBV2 | few | TGTGCCGGCAGTGATGGGGGAATCTATGGCTACACCTTC | CAGSDGGIYGYTF
- | TRBJ2-7 | TRBV5-8 | many | TGTGCCAGCAGCATGGGACACTCCTACGAGCAGTACTTC | CASSMGHSYEQYF
- | TRBJ2-1 | TRBV20-1 | many | TGCAGTGCTTACAAGACTAGCAATGAGCAGTTCTTC | CSAYKTSNEQFF